This T cell receptor beta chain stems from a study of control samples from healthy donors and cancer patients. This table comes from immunoSEQ multiplex PCR, and its TCRdb copy is limited to in-frame clones, with some not included. Of 90,000 or so clones in the sample, 88% were seen once. The count of this clone is one. Germline-derived CDR1 and CDR2 are SGHTA and FQGNSA. The V gene lost 3 bases and the J gene lost 6 bases, with 12 bases spanning the gap. The CDR3 covers 14 residues. The receptor was derived from a woman in her 70s in good health. The chain employs TRBV7-2 and TRBJ1-5, with a tentative D call TRBD1 (6 bases). The sequenced sample consisted of blood. In DNA, the CDR3 is TGTGCCAGCAGCTTTACAGGGAGCGGTCAGCCCCAGCATTTT. Amino acids: CASSFTGSGQPQHF. The full variable domain, with the rest looked up from reference TRBV7-2 and TRBJ1-5, is GAGVSQSPSNKVTEKGKDVELRCDPISGHTALYWYRQSLGQGLEFLIYFQGNSAPDKSGLPSDRFSAERTGGSVSTLTIQRTQQEDSAVYLCASSFTGSGQPQHFGDGTRLSIL.